The clone carrying this T cell receptor beta chain was seen once. Its matching antigen is unknown. This entry comes from a study of T cell responses to AZD1222 COVID-19 vaccine. Generated by immunoSEQ multiplex PCR, the TCRdb table keeps only in-frame clones and is missing some. The repertoire includes under 200,000 clones, around nine tenths of them detected once, and 25% to 30% sits in the top ten. V dropped 6 bases and J dropped 1 base, with 16 bases sitting between them. Per germline, CDR1 MNHNY and CDR2 SVGAGI (reference sequence). The CDR3 covers 16 residues. General study findings and limits: Spike regions recognized by vaccine-associated CD4 TCRs spanned the protein, led by 160-218 and 743-854. Seropositive status at baseline applied to only five to seven AZD1222 recipients. Every sample of the repertoires postdated the peak T cell response.

The chain links TRBV6-6 to TRBJ1-3; maybe TRBD1 (6 bases). The receptor's source is an adult who received the AZD1222 COVID-19 vaccine. This specimen consisted of peripheral blood, obtained 28 days after the second AZD1222 dose. In DNA form, the CDR3 reads TGTGCCAGCAGCAGAATTGGACAGCCGTCTGGAAACACCATATATTTT. It yields the protein CASSRIGQPSGNTIYF.